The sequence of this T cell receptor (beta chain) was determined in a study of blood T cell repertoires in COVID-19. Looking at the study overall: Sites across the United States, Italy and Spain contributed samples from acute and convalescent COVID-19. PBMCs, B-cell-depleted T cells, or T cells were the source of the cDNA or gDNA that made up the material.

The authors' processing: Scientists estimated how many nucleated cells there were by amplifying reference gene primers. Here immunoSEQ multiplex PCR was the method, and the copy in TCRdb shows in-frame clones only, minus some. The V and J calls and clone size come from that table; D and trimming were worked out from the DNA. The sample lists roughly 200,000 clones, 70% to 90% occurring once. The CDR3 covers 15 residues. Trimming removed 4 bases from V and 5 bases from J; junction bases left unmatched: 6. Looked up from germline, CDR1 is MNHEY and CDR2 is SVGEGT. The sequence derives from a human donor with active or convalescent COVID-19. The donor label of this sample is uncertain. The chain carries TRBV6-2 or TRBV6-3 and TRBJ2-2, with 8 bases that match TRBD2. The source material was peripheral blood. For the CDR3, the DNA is TGTGCCAGCAGTTCTCGGGGGGGCATTACCGGGGAGCTGTTTTTT. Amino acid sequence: CASSSRGGITGELFF.